Following are 28 T cell receptor beta chains from one sample sequenced in a study of blood T cell repertoires in COVID-19. Repertoires were generated with immunoSEQ multiplex PCR, while TCRdb's copy carries only in-frame clones and drops some. Among approximately 170,000 clones listed, 80% to 85% were seen once. Sequenced material: peripheral blood. These receptors all stem from a human donor with acute or convalescent COVID-19. The donor label of this sample is uncertain.

The CDR3 spells CASSPRDRGTGELFF. The CDR3 coding sequence is TGTGCCAGTAGTCCCCGGGACAGGGGAACCGGGGAGCTGTTTTTT. V is TRBV19 and J is TRBJ2-2; 10 bases map to TRBD1. This CDR3 is 15 amino acids long. After removal of 5 bases from V and 5 bases from J, the junction contained 5 bases not matched to a gene. The germline CDR1 and CDR2 sequences are LNHDA and SQIVND (reference sequence).

This clone was detected once. The chain combines TRBV2 with TRBJ2-7, with 10 bases that match TRBD1. Trimming took 5 bases from V and 7 from J; bases not matched to a gene: 5. The germline gives CDR1 SNHLY, CDR2 FYNNEI. CDR3 length: 13 amino acids. The DNA of the CDR3 is TGTGCCAGCAGTTGGGACAGGGGAAGAGAGCAGTACTTC. Residues: CASSWDRGREQYF.

This clone was seen a handful of times. The chain employs TRBV5-1 and TRBJ1-4; D uncertain. V lost 4 bases to trimming and J lost 4 bases, with 14 bases between them. CDR3 length: 15 amino acids. Germline assignment: CDR1 SGHRS and CDR2 YFSETQ. The CDR3 sequence is CASSPMAGLNEKLFF. CDR3 coding DNA: TGCGCCAGCAGCCCCATGGCAGGCCTTAATGAAAAACTGTTTTTT.

The gene calls are TRBV27 and TRBJ2-3; no clear D gene. This CDR3 is built from 15 residues. Trimming took 7 bases from V and 6 from J, leaving 20 bases between them. Germline lookup yields CDR1 MNHEY and CDR2 SMNVEV (reference sequence). CDR3 DNA sequence: TGTGCCAGCACTGGTACTGGATTGGGCAGGGATACGCAGTATTTT. Residues: CASTGTGLGRDTQYF.

V and J are TRBV19 and TRBJ2-3, with 14 bases fitting TRBD2. Germline V CDR1 and CDR2: LNHDA, SQIVND (reference sequence). This CDR3 contains 17 residues. Unmatched junction bases numbered 5, after V lost 3 bases and J lost 3 bases. CDR3 nucleotide sequence: TGTGCCAGTAGTATCCGACTAGCGGGGGGGCCAACAGATACGCAGTATTTT. It is translated as CASSIRLAGGPTDTQYF.

Note on this clone: Other DNA sequences in the sample encode the same CDR3. The CDR3 DNA reads TGCGCCAGCAGCTTGGGACTAGCAACAGATACGCAGTATTTT. As protein: CASSLGLATDTQYF. The chain couples TRBV5-1 to TRBJ2-3, with 7 bases lining up with TRBD2. This CDR3 contains 14 residues. Looked up from germline, CDR1 is SGHRS and CDR2 is YFSETQ. Trimming removed 0 bases from V and 3 bases from J; junction bases left unmatched: 1. Looking up the rest from reference TRBV5-1 and TRBJ2-3 gives the full variable domain: KAGVTQTPRYLIKTRGQQVTLSCSPISGHRSVSWYQQTPGQGLQFLFEYFSETQRNKGNFPGRFSGRQFSNSRSEMNVSTLELGDSALYLCASSLGLATDTQYFGPGTRLTVL.

The chain joins TRBV10-3 to TRBJ2-1, with 15 bases identical to TRBD2. V shed 4 bases and J 9 bases; nucleotides not matched to a gene: 7. Germline V CDR1 and CDR2: ENHRY, SYGVKD. This CDR3 is 16 amino acids long. CDR3 DNA sequence: TGTGCCATCAGTGGAGACTCGGGACTAGCGGGAGGTGAGCAGTTCTTC. Amino acid sequence: CAISGDSGLAGGEQFF.

The chain couples TRBV30 to TRBJ2-4; 7 nucleotides match TRBD1. J gave up 0 bases and V 2 bases, and 10 bases lay outside the gene matches. Germline CDR1 and CDR2: GTSNPN and SVGIG (reference sequence). The CDR3 is 17 residues long. The CDR3 nucleotides read TGTGCCTGGAGTCTAAACGACAGGGTGGGAGCCAAAAACATTCAGTACTTC. Protein product: CAWSLNDRVGAKNIQYF. The full variable domain, its missing parts supplied by reference TRBV30 and TRBJ2-4, is SQTIHQWPATLVQPVGSPLSLECTVEGTSNPNLYWYRQAAGRGLQLLFYSVGIGQISSEVPQNLSASRPQDRQFILSSKKLLLSDSGFYLCAWSLNDRVGAKNIQYFGAGTRLSVL.

This clone was observed once. The chain combines TRBV5-4 with TRBJ2-7; 7 positions match TRBD2. The V segment lost 1 base and the J segment 0 bases; nucleotides outside the gene matches: 7. The CDR3 sequence is 16 residues long. From germline, CDR1 is SGHNT and CDR2 YYREEE (reference sequence). In DNA, the CDR3 is TGTGCCAGCAGCTTGAGTAGCGGGCTGGACTCCTACGAGCAGTACTTC. This encodes CASSLSSGLDSYEQYF.

V usage is TRBV12-3 or TRBV12-4 and J usage is TRBJ1-5, with D unresolved. The CDR3 length is 13 residues. V was shortened by 5 bases and J by 2 bases, with 7 bases between the two germline ends. The CDR3, as DNA: TGTGCCAGCAGTCCTAGTGGCAATCAGCCCCAGCATTTT. This sequence encodes CASSPSGNQPQHF.

The rearrangement joins TRBV10-2 to TRBJ2-5; weak D call: TRBD2 (6 bases). The V gene's germline CDR1 is WSHSY and CDR2 SAAADI. This CDR3 comprises 15 residues. Trimming cost V 4 bases and J 9 bases, with 21 bases left between them. CDR3 in amino acids: CASSGPTLDSGAQYF. The DNA for the CDR3 is TGCGCCAGCAGTGGGCCCACACTTGATTCGGGAGCCCAGTACTTC.

V is TRBV15 and J is TRBJ1-1; D might be TRBD1 (6 bases). Trimming pared 0 bases from V and 0 bases from J, leaving 14 bases between. This CDR3 contains 17 residues. CDR1 LNHNV and CDR2 YYDKDF come from the germline V gene (reference sequence). The CDR3 DNA is TGTGCCACCAGCAGAGATCGTGGACAGCTGATGAACACTGAAGCTTTCTTT. Translating it yields CATSRDRGQLMNTEAFF. Full variable domain (remainder filled in from reference TRBV15 and TRBJ1-1): DAMVIQNPRYQVTQFGKPVTLSCSQTLNHNVMYWYQQKSSQAPKLLFHYYDKDFNNEADTPDNFQSRRPNTSFCFLDIRSPGLGDTAMYLCATSRDRGQLMNTEAFFGQGTRLTVV.

This clone has just one count. CDR3 DNA: TGTGCCAGCAGCACATTAGCGGGAGGTATGAATGAGCAGTTCTTC. It encodes CASSTLAGGMNEQFF. This rearrangement joins TRBV6-4 to TRBJ2-1, with 10 bases that match TRBD2. CDR1 and CDR2 from the germline V gene are MRHNA and SNTAGT. Unmatched junction bases numbered 9, after V lost 6 bases and J lost 7 bases. This CDR3 spans 15 amino acids.

V gene TRBV5-8 combines with J gene TRBJ1-2; TRBD1 aligns across 7 bases. The CDR3 extends over 15 amino acids. Germline CDR1 is SGHTS and CDR2 is YDEGEE. J gave up 7 bases and V 4 bases, and 13 bases lay outside the gene matches. DNA of the CDR3: TGTGCCAGCAGCGGATCTCGACAGGGAAATAGTGGCTACACCTTC. Protein: CASSGSRQGNSGYTF.

V gene TRBV4-1 combines with J gene TRBJ2-3, with D perhaps matching TRBD1 (5 bases). Germline values: CDR1 MGHRA, CDR2 YSYEKL. Between the trimmed V and J ends, which lost 0 bases and 8 bases, there was a span of 9 bases. The CDR3 covers 13 residues. CDR3 in DNA: TGCGCCAGCAGCCAAGACAGGGATGGTACGCAGTATTTT. This gives the protein CASSQDRDGTQYF.

The V call is TRBV19, the J call TRBJ1-5, with D perhaps matching TRBD1 (6 bases). The CDR3 has 16 residues. Trimming took 0 bases from V and 5 from J, leaving 14 bases between them. The germline V gene has CDR1 LNHDA and CDR2 SQIVND (reference sequence). CDR3 region: CASSIDVQGGHQPQHF. In DNA form, the CDR3 reads TGTGCCAGTAGTATAGATGTACAGGGAGGGCATCAGCCCCAGCATTTT.

The rearrangement uses TRBV7-9 and TRBJ2-7; TRBD2 might be the D (6 bases). This CDR3 spans 14 amino acids. V shed 1 base and J shed 2 bases, with 9 bases lying between them. CDR1 is SEHNR, CDR2 FQNEAQ, per germline (reference sequence). The CDR3 sequence: CASSLDPGAYEQYF. The CDR3 DNA is TGTGCCAGCAGCTTAGATCCGGGAGCCTACGAGCAGTACTTC.

V and J are TRBV5-1 and TRBJ2-7; D might be TRBD1 (5 bases). V lost 0 bases and J 1 base, leaving 17 bases between the germline ends. This CDR3 spans 17 amino acids. Germline lookup yields CDR1 SGHRS and CDR2 YFSETQ. CDR3 DNA: TGCGCCAGCAGCTTGGCCAGTGTTAGTGGACATTCCTACGAGCAGTACTTC. The encoded protein is CASSLASVSGHSYEQYF.

J is TRBJ2-7 and V is TRBV19; D may be TRBD2 (5 bases). Trimming cost V 3 bases and J 6 bases, with 15 bases left between them. Germline CDR1 LNHDA, CDR2 SQIVND (reference sequence). There are 14 residues in the CDR3. CDR3 coding DNA: TGTGCCAGTAGTATTCGGGTTGGAGGAGCCGAGCAGTACTTC. Its protein product is CASSIRVGGAEQYF.

V is TRBV6-5 and J is TRBJ1-1, with 8 positions matching TRBD1. V shed 5 bases and J 0 bases; nucleotides not matched to a gene: 5. This CDR3 region has 15 residues. The germline CDR1 and CDR2 sequences are MNHEY and SVGAGI. CDR3 residues: CASSRQGNMNTEAFF. In DNA, the CDR3 is TGTGCCAGCAGTCGACAGGGGAACATGAACACTGAAGCTTTCTTT.

The rearrangement links TRBV2 to TRBJ1-6; 10 nucleotides line up with TRBD1. CDR3 size: 15 residues. The junction had 6 bases not matched to a gene; V was cut back by 6 bases and J by 7 bases. Germline lookup yields CDR1 SNHLY and CDR2 FYNNEI. The CDR3 protein is CASSGTGDSNSPLHF. CDR3 coding DNA: TGTGCCAGCAGCGGGACAGGGGATTCCAATTCACCCCTCCACTTT.

The CDR3 region has the DNA TGTGCCAGCAGTTTTCTCAGGGTCCCAAGGACCTACGAGCAGTACTTC. Amino acid sequence: CASSFLRVPRTYEQYF. The V gene is TRBV27, the J gene TRBJ2-7; D might be TRBD1 (5 bases). This CDR3 comprises 16 residues. Germline CDR1 is MNHEY and CDR2 is SMNVEV (reference sequence). V gave up 3 bases and J gave up 2 bases, with 17 bases separating them.

The chain joins TRBV19 to TRBJ2-2; unclear D gene. V was pared by 4 bases and J by 4 bases, with 13 bases between. This CDR3 contains 15 residues. Germline-derived CDR1 and CDR2 are LNHDA and SQIVND (reference sequence). The DNA of the CDR3 is TGTGCCAGTAGTAGGGTGGGCCCTTCCACCGGGGAGCTGTTTTTT. It yields the protein CASSRVGPSTGELFF. Using reference TRBV19 and TRBJ2-2 for the parts outside the CDR3, the full variable domain is DGGITQSPKYLFRKEGQNVTLSCEQNLNHDAMYWYRQDPGQGLRLIYYSQIVNDFQKGDIAEGYSVSREKKESFPLTVTSAQKNPTAFYLCASSRVGPSTGELFFGEGSRLTVL.

In its sample, this clone was seen once. J is TRBJ1-1 and V is TRBV19; D is unresolved. Germline CDR1 LNHDA, CDR2 SQIVND (reference sequence). CDR3 length: 12 amino acids. V gave up 3 bases and J gave up 7 bases, with 9 bases separating them. The CDR3 spells CASSILHSEAFF. The DNA for the CDR3 is TGTGCCAGTAGTATCCTGCACAGTGAAGCTTTCTTT.

The chain has TRBV3-1 (or the pseudogene TRBV3-2) and TRBJ1-2; D call uncertain. Germline V gene lookup returns CDR1 LGHDT and CDR2 YNNKEL (reference sequence). The CDR3 is 11 amino acids. The ends were cut back, 3 bases at V and 8 bases at J, with 7 bases in the middle. The CDR3 loop reads CASSHTGGYTF. The CDR3 DNA reads TGTGCCAGCAGCCACACCGGGGGCTACACCTTC.

This clone was detected once. The same CDR3 is also encoded by other DNA sequences in this sample. The chain combines TRBV6-4 with TRBJ2-5, with 7 bases identical to TRBD1. Germline assignment: CDR1 MRHNA and CDR2 SNTAGT. The CDR3 is made up of 13 amino acids. The V segment lost 6 bases and the J segment 5 bases; nucleotides outside the gene matches: 6. For the CDR3, the DNA is TGTGCCAGCAGCTACAGGGGCGGCGAGACCCAGTACTTC. It encodes CASSYRGGETQYF.

This rearrangement joins TRBV7-6 to TRBJ2-5, with 10 nucleotides matching TRBD2. Germline-derived CDR1 and CDR2 are SGHVS and FNYEAQ. Trimming at V came to 4 bases and at J to 5 bases, leaving 10 bases not matched to a gene. CDR3 size: 16 residues. The CDR3 nucleotides read TGTGCCAGCAGCTCCGCCGAACTAGCGGGGAGGGAGACCCAGTACTTC. Its translation is CASSSAELAGRETQYF.

J is TRBJ2-7 and V is TRBV24-1, with 7 bases fitting TRBD1. Germline CDR1 is KGHDR and CDR2 is SFDVKD. The CDR3 totals 15 residues. The V and J ends lost 4 bases and 2 bases, in that order; junction bases with no gene match: 7. This CDR3 reads CATSDRGQRTYEQYF. The CDR3 DNA reads TGTGCCACCAGTGACCGGGGACAGCGGACCTACGAGCAGTACTTC.